The entry below gives a single TCR beta chain sequence along with its context. The antigen it binds to is not known. No much larger clone is present one base from it, and per-base qualities are unavailable. The data are from a study of blood T cell repertoires in COVID-19 (dated by TCRdb to the early 2020s). In terms of the full investigation: The collaborator samples originated in the United States, Italy and Spain and spanned the acute and convalescent phases of COVID-19. Where available, HLA class I and class II types were taken from metadata supplied by the sample provider and were not determined by assay-based typing. The repertoires were made available in a free public database intended to serve as a resource for research on the immune response to SARS-CoV-2. The material from the prospective study consisted of cDNA or gDNA derived from T cells, B-cell-depleted T cells, or PBMCs. The samples were drawn from two sources: the first 160 participants of the ongoing ImmuneRACE study, and fewer than 1,500 subjects contributed by 6 global collaborators. The dataset comprised deeply sampled blood TCRbeta repertoires from subjects exposed to, actively infected with, or recovered from COVID-19. Nearly every sample came with metadata listing a de-identified subject ID, COVID-19 status, age in years and sex.

Relative to germline, V is 5 bases shorter and J is 1 base shorter, with 8 bases between their ends. The CDR1 and CDR2 encoded by the germline V gene are SGHVS and FNYEAQ. The CDR3 starts with the cysteine, ends with the phenylalanine, and has 13 residues. Of the read, only the CDR3 DNA is kept; its 39 bases are in frame from base 1. Participants in the prospective study were aged roughly 18 to 89 years, lived in over 20 United States geographic areas, and enrolled through a virtual design. Cohort assignment in the prospective study relied on participant-reported clinical history from a screening survey and a study questionnaire. Recovered participants in ImmuneRACE Cohort 3 were defined by two consecutive negative NP/OP PCR tests, clearance by a healthcare professional, or resolution of symptoms. Mobile phlebotomists in the prospective study collected whole blood, serum and a nasopharyngeal or oropharyngeal swab from every participant. Over a roughly two-month period, participants in the prospective study had the option of providing additional blood draws and questionnaires. Prospective study blood samples were shipped either frozen or at room temperature before DNA extraction.

TCRbeta CDR3 regions were amplified from genomic DNA by means of the immunoSEQ Assay, a bias-controlled multiplex PCR. As for the original processing: Within the assay, amplification of reference gene primers was used to estimate how many nucleated cells each sample contained. To quantify the absolute abundance of each unique TCRbeta CDR3 rearrangement, sequence reads were collapsed and filtered. Productive Simpson clonality was computed per sample as the square root of Simpson's diversity index over productive rearrangements. TCRdb provides this immuneACCESS table in a form limited to in-frame rearrangements. Some clones are lacking; in checked studies, under half of them reflect an unresolved V gene, and why the rest are absent is not known. V and J calls and clone size are those listed in that table; D and trimming were worked out from the DNA. The sample table lists some 170,000 clones, roughly 88% of them with a count of one. Approximately 16% of the sample rests with the top ten.

Broad study findings and their caveats: The quantity of clinical and demographic metadata differed by source and by participant and was supplied without curation.

Sequenced sample: PBMCs or T cells enriched from blood (not recorded which). The V and J genes are TRBV7-6 and TRBJ1-1, with the identity of the D gene unclear. The sequence derives from a man aged 50 to 59 who had recovered from COVID-19. The CDR3: CASSLSGNTEAFF. The DNA sequence is TGTGCCAGCAGCCTTTCGGGGAACACTGAAGCTTTCTTT.